The 11 T cell receptor beta chains presented below share a single source sample, sequenced in a study of monozygotic twins with inflammatory bowel disease (dated by TCRdb to between 2018 and 2021). Libraries were built with 5' RACE. TCRdb shows the sequencer as Illumina HiSeq 2500. The reads went through TCRdb reprocessing, and each CDR3 protein sequence gets one entry with no DNA. In this sample's table one finds some 190,000 distinct CDR3 sequences. In total, the top ten clones hold 7.7% of the sample. Input material: blood. The receptors here all came from a human donor with ulcerative colitis or Crohn's disease, or a healthy co-twin of an affected twin (not recorded which).

The genes are TRBV10-3 and TRBJ2-3; the TCRdb call, TRBD1, lacks DNA for checking. CDR3 length equals 16 residues. The germline V gene encodes CDR1 ENHRY and CDR2 SYGVKD. The CDR3 reads CAIRETTGGSTDTQYF.

The gene calls are TRBV6-1 and TRBJ1-1; TCRdb's D call of TRBD1 is untestable without DNA. The CDR3 consists of 15 residues. CDR1 and CDR2 (germline): MNHNS, SASEGT. This CDR3 is CASSLTGRVNTEAFF.

V usage is TRBV7-7 and J usage is TRBJ2-1; TCRdb calls TRBD2, which cannot be checked without DNA. Germline lookup yields CDR1 SSHAT and CDR2 FNYEAQ (reference sequence). The length of the CDR3 is 17 residues. CDR3 in amino acids: CASRAPHGGGRGNEQFF.

The V call is TRBV6-2 or TRBV6-3, the J call TRBJ2-1; the D call from TCRdb, TRBD1, cannot be confirmed without DNA. The CDR3 totals 12 residues. Germline CDR1 and CDR2: MNHEY and SVGEGT. The CDR3: CASSWDVSEQFF.

The V call is TRBV12-3 or TRBV12-4, the J call TRBJ2-3; TCRdb gives TRBD2 as the D gene, but with no DNA this cannot be confirmed. CDR3 length: 17 amino acids. CDR3 sequence: CASSRLRLAGNTDTQYF.

This sequence joins TRBV7-8 and TRBJ1-2. CDR3 size: 13 residues. The germline V gene has CDR1 SGHVS and CDR2 FQNEAQ. The CDR3 reads CASSDLPNYGYTF.

This sequence joins TRBV3-1 and TRBJ2-2. This CDR3 region has 12 residues. Germline CDR1 reads LGHDT; CDR2 reads YNNKEL (reference sequence). CDR3 loop: CASSRTAGELFF.

V usage is TRBV10-3 and J usage is TRBJ2-6. The length of the CDR3 is 12 residues. Germline CDR1 is ENHRY and CDR2 is SYGVKD. The CDR3 reads CAVYSGANVLTF.

The chain joins TRBV20-1 to TRBJ2-2; the TCRdb D gene call, TRBD2, has no DNA to confirm it. Per the germline V gene, CDR1 is DFQATT and CDR2 is SNEGSKA (reference sequence). This CDR3 has 14 amino acids. The CDR3 region is CSASGLQNTGELFF.

V gene TRBV5-4 combines with J gene TRBJ2-1; with no DNA, the TCRdb D assignment of TRBD2 cannot be verified. CDR1 and CDR2 (germline): SGHNT, YYREEE (reference sequence). The CDR3 sequence is 18 residues long. The CDR3 here is CASSPPGLAGGSYNEQFF. Drawing the rest from reference TRBV5-4 and TRBJ2-1, the complete variable domain is ETGVTQSPTHLIKTRGQQVTLRCSSQSGHNTVSWYQQALGQGPQFIFQYYREEENGRGNFPPRFSGLQFPNYSSELNVNALELDDSALYLCASSPPGLAGGSYNEQFFGPGTRLTVL.

The chain joins TRBV3-1 to TRBJ2-7; no DNA is available, so the TRBD1 call from TCRdb remains unchecked. The V gene's germline CDR1 is LGHDT and CDR2 YNNKEL (reference sequence). The CDR3 spans 17 residues. CDR3 in amino acids: CASSPSLYRGHWDEQYF.